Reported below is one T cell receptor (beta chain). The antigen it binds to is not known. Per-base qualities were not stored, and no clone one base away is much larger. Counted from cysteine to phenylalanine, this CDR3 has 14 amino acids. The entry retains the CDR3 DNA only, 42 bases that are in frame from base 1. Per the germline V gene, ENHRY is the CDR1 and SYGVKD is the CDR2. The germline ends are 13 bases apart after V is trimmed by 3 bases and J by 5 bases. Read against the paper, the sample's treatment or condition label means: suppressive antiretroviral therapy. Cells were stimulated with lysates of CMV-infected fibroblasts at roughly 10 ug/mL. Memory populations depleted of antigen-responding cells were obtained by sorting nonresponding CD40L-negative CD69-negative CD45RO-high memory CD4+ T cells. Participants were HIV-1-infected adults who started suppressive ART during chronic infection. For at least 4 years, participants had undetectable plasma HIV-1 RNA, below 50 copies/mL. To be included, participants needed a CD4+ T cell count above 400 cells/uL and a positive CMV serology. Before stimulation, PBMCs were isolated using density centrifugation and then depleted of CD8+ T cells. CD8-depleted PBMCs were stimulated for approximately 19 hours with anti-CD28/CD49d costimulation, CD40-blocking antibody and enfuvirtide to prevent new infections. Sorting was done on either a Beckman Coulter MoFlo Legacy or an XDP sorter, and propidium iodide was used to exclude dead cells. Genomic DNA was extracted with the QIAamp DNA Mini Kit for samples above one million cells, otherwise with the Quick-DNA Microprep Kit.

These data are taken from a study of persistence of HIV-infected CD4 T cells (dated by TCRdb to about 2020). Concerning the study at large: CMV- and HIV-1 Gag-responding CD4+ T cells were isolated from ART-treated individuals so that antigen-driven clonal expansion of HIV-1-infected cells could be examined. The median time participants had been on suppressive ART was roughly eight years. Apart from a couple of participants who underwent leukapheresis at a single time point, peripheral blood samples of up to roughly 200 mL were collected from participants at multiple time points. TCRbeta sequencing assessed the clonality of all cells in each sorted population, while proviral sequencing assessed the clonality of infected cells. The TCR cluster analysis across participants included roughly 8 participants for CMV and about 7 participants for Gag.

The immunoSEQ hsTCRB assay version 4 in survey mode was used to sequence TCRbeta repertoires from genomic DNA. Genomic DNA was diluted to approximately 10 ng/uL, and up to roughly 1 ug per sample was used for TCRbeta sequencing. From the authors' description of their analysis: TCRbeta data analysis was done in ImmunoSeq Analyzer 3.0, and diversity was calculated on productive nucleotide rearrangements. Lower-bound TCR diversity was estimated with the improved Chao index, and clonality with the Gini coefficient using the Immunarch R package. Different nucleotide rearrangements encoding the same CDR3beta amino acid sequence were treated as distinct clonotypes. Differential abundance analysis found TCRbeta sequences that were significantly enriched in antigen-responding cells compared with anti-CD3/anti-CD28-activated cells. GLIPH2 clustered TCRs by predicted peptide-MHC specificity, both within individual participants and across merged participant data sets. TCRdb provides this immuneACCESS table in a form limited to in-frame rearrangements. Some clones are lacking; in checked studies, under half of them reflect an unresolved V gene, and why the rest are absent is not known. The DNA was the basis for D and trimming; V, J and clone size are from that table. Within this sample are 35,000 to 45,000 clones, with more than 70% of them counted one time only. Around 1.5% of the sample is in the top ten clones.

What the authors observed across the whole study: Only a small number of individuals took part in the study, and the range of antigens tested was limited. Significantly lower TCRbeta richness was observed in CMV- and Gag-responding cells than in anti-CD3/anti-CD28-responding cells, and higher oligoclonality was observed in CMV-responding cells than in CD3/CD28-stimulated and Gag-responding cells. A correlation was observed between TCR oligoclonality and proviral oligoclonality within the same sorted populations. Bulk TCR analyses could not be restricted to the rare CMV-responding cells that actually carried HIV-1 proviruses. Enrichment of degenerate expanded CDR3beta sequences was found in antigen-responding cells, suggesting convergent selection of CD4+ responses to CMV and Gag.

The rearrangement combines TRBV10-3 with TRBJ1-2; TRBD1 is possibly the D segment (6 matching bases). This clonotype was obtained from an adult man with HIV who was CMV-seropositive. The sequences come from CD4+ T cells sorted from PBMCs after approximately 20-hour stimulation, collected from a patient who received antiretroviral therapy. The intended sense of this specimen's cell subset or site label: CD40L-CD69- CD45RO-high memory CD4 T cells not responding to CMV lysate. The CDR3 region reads CAISDLGQRYGYTF. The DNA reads TGTGCCATCAGTGACCTTGGACAGCGATATGGCTACACCTTC.